This T cell receptor (beta chain) was obtained from a study of identical twins. V gave up 3 bases and J gave up 5 bases; unmatched junction bases: 14. Germline values: CDR1 SQVTM, CDR2 ANQGSEA. This CDR3 has 18 amino acids. Points from the study as a whole: Models came in too low on out-of-frame TCR alpha sharing in monozygotic twins. Conclusions were drawn cross-sectionally by statistical analysis, without following the same donors.

Unique molecular identifiers were in the cDNA, with template-switch universal primer binding. MiXCR was run by TCRdb on the 5' RACE reads, yielding one entry per CDR3 protein. This sample has approximately 1.8 million distinct CDR3 sequences, with around 33% found just once. The sample holds a few counts of this clonotype. As yet, its antigen is unknown. This receptor was obtained from a newborn girl in good health. The V gene is TRBV29-1, the J gene TRBJ2-1; 12 bases are a match to TRBD2. Sequencing input: cord blood. The CDR3 DNA follows: TGCAGCGTTGAGGGGACTAGCGGGCCCGTATTCTCTGACAATGAGCAGTTCTTC. Protein product: CSVEGTSGPVFSDNEQFF.